This T cell receptor beta chain was identified during a study of T cells after yellow fever vaccination. About the research overall: Four memory subsets, EM, EMRA, CM and Tscm, were sorted by CD3, CD45RA, CCR7, CD95. Findings and limits, study-wide: The study re-detected most primary-vaccination clones after the booster (96% CD4, roughly 90% CD8).

This clonotype came up many times. The germline V gene has CDR1 SGHDT and CDR2 YYEEEE. V was pared by 5 bases and J by 3 bases, with 14 bases between. CDR3 size: 14 residues. Making TCR cDNA involved 5'RACE template switching, which added UMIs and a universal primer site. TCRdb re-derived calls from the 5' RACE reads in MiXCR, one entry per CDR3 protein. In the table there are tens of thousands of distinct CDR3 sequences, 10% to 13% of which are singletons. The material sequenced was PBMCs, either bulk or a sorted T-cell subset (CD4+, CD8+, memory, or dextramer-sorted; not recorded which), taken less than 18 days after the first yellow fever vaccination. The rearrangement links TRBV5-6 to TRBJ1-1, with D possibly TRBD1 on 6 matching bases. This TCR came from a young man who received the YFV17D yellow fever vaccine. CDR3 loop: CASRPDNRDTEAFF. CDR3 sequence (DNA): TGTGCCAGCAGGCCAGACAACAGGGACACTGAAGCTTTCTTT.